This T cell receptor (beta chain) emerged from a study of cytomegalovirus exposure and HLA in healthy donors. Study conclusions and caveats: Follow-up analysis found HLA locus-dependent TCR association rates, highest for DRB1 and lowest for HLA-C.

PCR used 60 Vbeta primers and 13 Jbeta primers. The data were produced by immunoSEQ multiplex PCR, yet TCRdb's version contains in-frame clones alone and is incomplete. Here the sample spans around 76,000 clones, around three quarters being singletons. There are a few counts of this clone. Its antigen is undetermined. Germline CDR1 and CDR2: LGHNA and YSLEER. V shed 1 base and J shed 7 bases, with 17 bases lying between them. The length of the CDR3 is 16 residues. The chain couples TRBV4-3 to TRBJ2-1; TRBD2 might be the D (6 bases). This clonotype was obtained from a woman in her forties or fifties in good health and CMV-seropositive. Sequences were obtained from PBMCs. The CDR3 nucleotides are TGCGCCAGCAGCCAAGCGCTTTGGAGGGCCGATAATGAGCAGTTCTTC. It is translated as CASSQALWRADNEQFF.